This passage covers 21 T cell receptor beta chains from one sample sequenced in a study of blood T cell repertoires in COVID-19 (dated by TCRdb to the early 2020s). Library construction relied on the immunoSEQ multiplex PCR assay. The table was pulled from immuneACCESS by TCRdb, which kept in-frame rearrangements only. Such tables lose some clones; where checked, under half of the loss comes from unresolved V genes, and the rest has no known cause. For this sample the table gives roughly 150,000 clones, of which approximately 77% were detected only once. The ten biggest clones cover about 10% of the sample. Sample: peripheral blood. The receptors originated from a woman of 80 years or more with active or convalescent COVID-19.

The rearrangement uses TRBV6-5 and TRBJ1-2; 7 nucleotides line up with TRBD1. This CDR3 is 15 amino acids long. The germline V gene has CDR1 MNHEY and CDR2 SVGAGI. V shed 7 bases and J 2 bases; nucleotides not matched to a gene: 10. CDR3 bases: TGTGCCAGCACCCCCCGACAGGGATACAACTATGGCTACACCTTC. It codes for CASTPRQGYNYGYTF.

The V gene is TRBV2, the J gene TRBJ2-1, with D tentatively TRBD2 (5 bases). The V end lost 6 bases, the J end lost 12 bases, and 9 bases lay between the germline ends. CDR3 size: 10 residues. Germline V gene sequence: CDR1 SNHLY, CDR2 FYNNEI. The CDR3 loop reads CASRRSGQFF. The CDR3 bases are TGTGCCAGCAGGCGCAGCGGGCAGTTCTTC.

This chain connects TRBV5-1 to TRBJ2-7, with D unresolved. The CDR3 is 14 residues long. Trimming pared 4 bases from V and 2 bases from J, leaving 13 bases between. Germline V gene sequence: CDR1 SGHRS, CDR2 YFSETQ. The CDR3: CASSVRGVTYEQYF. The CDR3 DNA reads TGCGCCAGCAGCGTCCGTGGAGTCACCTACGAGCAGTACTTC.

This chain uses TRBV27 with TRBJ1-3; D gene unclear. Germline CDR1 MNHEY, CDR2 SMNVEV (reference sequence). Trimming removed 1 base from V and 4 bases from J, with 5 bases in between. CDR3 length equals 13 residues. Here the CDR3 reads CASSLWAGNTIYF. The CDR3 DNA follows: TGTGCCAGCAGTTTATGGGCGGGAAACACCATATATTTT.

The chain recombines TRBV2 with TRBJ2-5, with D maybe TRBD2 (5 bases). V was shortened by 8 bases and J by 2 bases, with 21 bases between the two germline ends. Germline CDR1 is SNHLY and CDR2 is FYNNEI. This CDR3 contains 16 residues. CDR3 in amino acids: CASSWALARPQETQYF. The CDR3 DNA sequence: TGTGCCAGCTCTTGGGCGTTAGCGAGACCACAAGAGACCCAGTACTTC.

This clone was found once. The chain uses TRBV6-1 and TRBJ1-2; D not certain. Germline assignment: CDR1 MNHNS and CDR2 SASEGT. With 1 base removed from V and 5 bases from J, the gap between germline ends came to 11 bases. This CDR3 spans 14 amino acids. CDR3 in amino acids: CASSEGTDRYGYTF. CDR3 coding DNA: TGTGCCAGCAGTGAAGGCACAGATCGATATGGCTACACCTTC.

The chain joins TRBV4-1 to TRBJ2-1; 7 bases are a match to TRBD2. Germline-derived CDR1 and CDR2 are MGHRA and YSYEKL. The V segment lost 4 bases and the J segment 3 bases; nucleotides outside the gene matches: 9. The CDR3 length is 16 residues. Here the CDR3 reads CASSLQTSKNYNEQFF. In DNA, the CDR3 is TGCGCCAGCAGCCTACAGACTAGCAAGAACTACAATGAGCAGTTCTTC.

The chain is built from TRBV30 and TRBJ2-3, with D perhaps matching TRBD2 (5 bases). Germline V gene data show CDR1 as GTSNPN and CDR2 as SVGIG (reference sequence). This CDR3 has 15 residues. The V end lost 3 bases, the J end lost 3 bases, and 16 bases lay between the germline ends. CDR3 protein: CAWSRGSGSTDTQYF. Here the CDR3 DNA reads TGTGCCTGGAGCCGAGGGTCGGGGAGTACAGATACGCAGTATTTT.

The chain carries TRBV18 and TRBJ2-1, with 8 positions matching TRBD1. The CDR3 spans 20 residues. CDR1 is KGHSH, CDR2 LQKENI, per germline. The V gene end was trimmed by 1 base and the J gene end by 6 bases; junction bases not matched to a gene: 20. CDR3 region: CASSPLTISASQGGGNEQFF. CDR3 coding DNA: TGTGCCAGCTCACCACTTACTATTTCTGCATCACAGGGGGGAGGCAATGAGCAGTTCTTC.

This chain connects TRBV19 to TRBJ1-2; a weak D match, TRBD1 (6 bases). Germline V gene sequence: CDR1 LNHDA, CDR2 SQIVND (reference sequence). The V end was cut by 3 bases, the J end by 8 bases, with 19 bases between. The CDR3 runs to 15 residues. CDR3 region: CASSISPWTDAGYTF. The CDR3 DNA reads as TGTGCCAGTAGTATTTCCCCCTGGACAGACGCGGGCTACACCTTC.

The V and J genes are TRBV18 and TRBJ1-5, with 7 bases aligning to TRBD1. This CDR3 is built from 15 residues. Losses at the gene ends were 5 bases for V and 7 bases for J; bases not matched to a gene: 11. The germline CDR1 and CDR2 sequences are KGHSH and LQKENI. CDR3 residues: CASSSNGQANQPQHF. As DNA, the CDR3 is TGTGCCAGCTCAAGTAACGGACAGGCGAACCAGCCCCAGCATTTT.

The CDR3 here is CASIWAGPGELFF. DNA for the CDR3: TGTGCCAGCATTTGGGCAGGCCCCGGGGAGCTGTTTTTT. This chain uses TRBV11-2 with TRBJ2-2; no clear D gene. The CDR3 is made up of 13 amino acids. The germline V and J ends were trimmed by 7 bases and 6 bases, with 12 bases remaining between them. The germline CDR1 and CDR2 sequences are SGHAT and FQNNGV. Full variable domain (rest looked up from reference TRBV11-2 and TRBJ2-2): EAGVAQSPRYKIIEKRQSVAFWCNPISGHATLYWYQQILGQGPKLLIQFQNNGVVDDSQLPKDRFSAERLKGVDSTLKIQPAKLEDSAVYLCASIWAGPGELFFGEGSRLTVL.

The V call is TRBV10-1, the J call TRBJ2-2; no definite D call. The CDR3 has 15 amino acids. V lost 3 bases and J lost 5, with 13 bases in between. CDR1 and CDR2 (germline): WNHNN, SYGVQD (reference sequence). The CDR3 DNA reads TGCGCCAGCAGTGATCGAGGAGCGAGGACCGGGGAGCTGTTTTTT. This translates into CASSDRGARTGELFF.

The chain links TRBV3-1 (or the pseudogene TRBV3-2) to TRBJ2-3; D unclear. This CDR3 is 15 amino acids long. The V end was cut by 0 bases, the J end by 6 bases, with 13 bases between. Germline V CDR1 and CDR2: LGHDT, YNNKEL (reference sequence). DNA of the CDR3: TGTGCCAGCAGCCAAGATGGGCGCCGGATGGATACGCAGTATTTT. Its protein is CASSQDGRRMDTQYF.

The V gene is TRBV7-9, the J gene TRBJ1-5; D is ambiguous. This CDR3 contains 13 residues. Germline CDR1 SEHNR, CDR2 FQNEAQ (reference sequence). V lost 10 bases, J lost 4 bases, and 14 bases lay in between. DNA of the CDR3: TGTGCCACCGGGAGGCTGGAGAATCAGCCCCAGCATTTT. Its translation is CATGRLENQPQHF.

This rearrangement joins TRBV24-1 to TRBJ2-3, with no clear D. The CDR3 consists of 12 residues. The V end was cut by 4 bases, the J end by 6 bases, with 7 bases between. The germline gives CDR1 KGHDR, CDR2 SFDVKD. The CDR3 sequence is CATSDLSDTQYF. The CDR3, as DNA: TGTGCCACCAGTGACCTCTCGGATACGCAGTATTTT.

The chain uses TRBV9 and TRBJ2-2; 11 nucleotides align to TRBD2. The J segment lost 0 bases and the V segment lost 4 bases, leaving 8 bases of the junction unmatched. Germline CDR1 and CDR2: SGDLS and YYNGEE. The CDR3 loop spans 18 amino acids. CDR3 DNA sequence: TGTGCCAGCAGCACCCCCGGGACTAGCGGCGCGAACACCGGGGAGCTGTTTTTT. Its protein is CASSTPGTSGANTGELFF.

This chain uses TRBV11-2 with TRBJ2-1; 11 bases align to TRBD2. This CDR3 has 17 residues. Unmatched junction bases numbered 12, after V lost 5 bases and J lost 6 bases. Germline lookup yields CDR1 SGHAT and CDR2 FQNNGV. The DNA for the CDR3 is TGTGCCAGCAGCCGACAAGATACTAGCGGGGGATTCAATGAGCAGTTCTTC. It translates to CASSRQDTSGGFNEQFF.

This chain connects TRBV11-2 to TRBJ1-1; the match to TRBD1 covers 7 bases. J was trimmed by 3 bases and V by 1 base; bases with no gene match: 5. Germline CDR1 and CDR2: SGHAT and FQNNGV. The CDR3 extends over 15 amino acids. This CDR3 is CASSLGQGRDTEAFF. CDR3 nucleotide sequence: TGTGCCAGCAGCTTAGGACAGGGCAGGGACACTGAAGCTTTCTTT.

This rearrangement joins TRBV3-1 (or the pseudogene TRBV3-2) to TRBJ2-7; perhaps TRBD1 as D (5 bases). The CDR3 is 15 residues long. V was pared by 0 bases and J by 3 bases, with 12 bases between. Germline V gene sequence: CDR1 LGHDT, CDR2 YNNKEL (reference sequence). As DNA, the CDR3 is TGTGCCAGCAGCCAAGATTTTGGACACGACTACGAGCAGTACTTC. Protein sequence: CASSQDFGHDYEQYF.

The V and J genes are TRBV2 and TRBJ1-6; the D gene is possibly TRBD1 (6 bases). Trimming shortened V by 2 bases and J by 5 bases, and 13 bases separated the two germline ends. The CDR3 consists of 16 residues. CDR1 and CDR2 (germline): SNHLY, FYNNEI. Here the CDR3 reads CASSEMGAGDNSPLHF. The CDR3, as DNA: TGTGCCAGCAGTGAAATGGGTGCAGGGGATAATTCACCCCTCCACTTT. The whole variable domain, remainder taken from reference TRBV2 and TRBJ1-6, is EPEVTQTPSHQVTQMGQEVILRCVPISNHLYFYWYRQILGQKVEFLVSFYNNEISEKSEIFDDQFSVERPDGSNFTLKIRSTKLEDSAMYFCASSEMGAGDNSPLHFGNGTRLTVT.